This T cell receptor beta chain was documented in a study of beta chain features in type 1 diabetes. The V gene's germline CDR1 is MNHEY and CDR2 SVGAGI. V trimming: 9 bases; J trimming: 7 bases; junction bases outside the gene matches: 14. The CDR3 runs 15 residues. On this clone itself: Its antigen remains unknown.

Study-wide findings and caveats: Small HLA sub-analyses could not settle whether HLA shapes TCRB rearrangement.

TCRB transcripts that were expressed got sequenced, as all of the isolated RNA had been reverse transcribed. TCRdb keeps only in-frame clones here, not all; method: immunoSEQ multiplex PCR. Among hundreds of thousands of clones listed, around an eighth were seen once. The sequencing input was naive CD4+ T cells from blood. This sequence was found in a man between 18 and 35 years old in good health. This chain uses TRBV6-5 with TRBJ1-4; the match to TRBD1 covers 7 bases. The CDR3 protein is CASTSTGAGSEKLFF. The CDR3 coding sequence is TGTGCCAGTACGTCTACAGGGGCGGGTAGTGAAAAACTGTTTTTT.